This TCR beta chain was identified in a study of blood T cell repertoires in COVID-19. At the level of the study: Sites across the United States, Italy and Spain contributed samples from acute and convalescent COVID-19. In each case, the material was cDNA or gDNA derived from T cells, B-cell-depleted T cells, or PBMCs.

CDR1 is SNHLY, CDR2 FYNNEI, per germline. There are 14 residues in the CDR3. Trimming shortened V by 6 bases and J by 4 bases, and 13 bases separated the two germline ends. Methods used by the authors: How many nucleated cells were present was estimated from reference gene primer amplification. The repertoire was sequenced with immunoSEQ multiplex PCR; TCRdb's copy has only in-frame clones and lacks some. That table is the source of V, J and clone size, and D and trimming were worked out from the DNA. This sample has hundreds of thousands of clones, with around four fifths found just once. The sample taken for sequencing was peripheral blood. The genes are TRBV2 and TRBJ1-3; the D gene is possibly TRBD1 (5 bases). This clonotype was sampled from a woman in her seventies with acute or convalescent COVID-19. DNA of the CDR3: TGTGCCAGCAGAGCGGGGGGACCAGGAAACACCATATATTTT. Residues: CASRAGGPGNTIYF. The variable domain in full, with the rest retrieved from reference TRBV2 and TRBJ1-3, is EPEVTQTPSHQVTQMGQEVILRCVPISNHLYFYWYRQILGQKVEFLVSFYNNEISEKSEIFDDQFSVERPDGSNFTLKIRSTKLEDSAMYFCASRAGGPGNTIYFGEGSWLTVV.